Each of the 10 T cell receptor beta chains below was sequenced from the same sample in a study of T cell responses to AZD1222 COVID-19 vaccine. Profiling relied on immunoSEQ multiplex PCR, and the TCRdb table lists in-frame clones only, not all of them. The sample yields 150,000 or so clones, approximately 88% seen once. This specimen consisted of peripheral blood, obtained on day 0 of MenACWY control vaccination. The receptors stem from an adult in good health.

V usage is TRBV28 and J usage is TRBJ1-4; D possibly corresponds to TRBD1 (6 bases). CDR3 length: 15 residues. V shed 3 bases and J shed 4 bases, with 12 bases lying between them. CDR1 and CDR2 (germline): MDHEN, SYDVKM. The CDR3 spells CASSLGGADNEKLFF. Written as DNA, the CDR3 is TGTGCCAGCAGTTTGGGGGGCGCAGATAATGAAAAACTGTTTTTT.

This clone has just one count. The chain has TRBV25-1 and TRBJ1-1; D remains unclear. This CDR3 is 11 amino acids long. With 6 bases removed from V and 5 bases from J, the gap between germline ends came to 7 bases. Germline values: CDR1 MGHDK, CDR2 SYGVNS. CDR3 nucleotide sequence: TGTGCCAGCAGCGGGAAAACTGAAGCTTTCTTT. This translates into CASSGKTEAFF.

CDR3 loop: CASSQGTGGGYTF. CDR3 DNA sequence: TGCGCCAGCAGCCAAGGGACAGGGGGCGGCTACACCTTC. This chain uses TRBV4-3 with TRBJ1-2; TRBD1 agrees at 11 bases. Trimming at V came to 1 base and at J to 8 bases, leaving 0 bases not matched to a gene. Germline CDR1 LGHNA, CDR2 YSLEER. There are 13 residues in the CDR3.

The chain is built from TRBV7-8 and TRBJ1-2; no definite D call. Trimming pared 5 bases from V and 0 bases from J, leaving 13 bases between. Per germline, CDR1 SGHVS and CDR2 FQNEAQ. The CDR3 contains 15 residues. The CDR3 DNA follows: TGTGCCAGCAGCCCCGCGAGAGGTGCTAACTATGGCTACACCTTC. Translating gives CASSPARGANYGYTF.

The rearrangement joins TRBV9 to TRBJ1-6; 11 nucleotides agree with TRBD1. CDR3 size: 16 residues. Unmatched junction bases numbered 9, after V lost 0 bases and J lost 13 bases. Germline V gives CDR1 SGDLS, CDR2 YYNGEE. The CDR3 spells CASSVAWTGGELPLHF. CDR3 nucleotides: TGTGCCAGCAGCGTAGCCTGGACAGGGGGCGAGTTGCCCCTCCACTTT.

This rearrangement joins TRBV7-9 to TRBJ2-7; 9 bases align to TRBD1. Germline values: CDR1 SEHNR, CDR2 FQNEAQ (reference sequence). The V and J ends lost 5 bases and 7 bases, in that order; junction bases with no gene match: 9. The CDR3 has 14 residues. CDR3 DNA: TGTGCCAGCAGCCCGGGGACAGGGCTATTGGAGCAGTACTTC. This codes for CASSPGTGLLEQYF.

The chain has TRBV27 and TRBJ2-5; no clear D gene. Germline lookup yields CDR1 MNHEY and CDR2 SMNVEV (reference sequence). The length of the CDR3 is 12 residues. The V and J ends lost 5 bases and 6 bases respectively, with 10 bases between them. Here the CDR3 DNA reads TGTGCCAGCAGTCCGGGCAAGCAGACCCAGTACTTC. Protein product: CASSPGKQTQYF.

The rearrangement joins TRBV4-2 to TRBJ1-5; 9 nucleotides line up with TRBD1. The CDR3 is 16 residues long. Germline CDR1 LGHNA, CDR2 YNFKEQ. V lost 2 bases to trimming and J lost 6 bases; unmatched junction nucleotides: 8. CDR3 coding DNA: TGTGCCAGCAGCCAAAACTCCGGACAGGGGTTTCAGCCCCAGCATTTT. Protein product: CASSQNSGQGFQPQHF.

The V and J genes are TRBV18 and TRBJ2-4; maybe TRBD2 (6 bases). The CDR3 runs 13 residues. V was cut by 8 bases and J by 7 bases, with 15 bases left in between. The V gene's germline CDR1 is KGHSH and CDR2 LQKENI. CDR3 in amino acids: CASTPGAGNIQYF. The CDR3 nucleotides read TGTGCCAGCACCCCCGGGGCGGGGAACATTCAGTACTTC.

This chain uses TRBV4-1 with TRBJ1-4; tentative D call: TRBD1 (5 bases). CDR3 length: 16 amino acids. The germline V gene encodes CDR1 MGHRA and CDR2 YSYEKL. V was cut by 0 bases and J by 9 bases, with 17 bases left in between. This CDR3 reads CASSQEASGLRKKLFF. The CDR3 DNA sequence: TGCGCCAGCAGCCAAGAGGCTTCGGGGCTCCGAAAAAAACTGTTTTTT.